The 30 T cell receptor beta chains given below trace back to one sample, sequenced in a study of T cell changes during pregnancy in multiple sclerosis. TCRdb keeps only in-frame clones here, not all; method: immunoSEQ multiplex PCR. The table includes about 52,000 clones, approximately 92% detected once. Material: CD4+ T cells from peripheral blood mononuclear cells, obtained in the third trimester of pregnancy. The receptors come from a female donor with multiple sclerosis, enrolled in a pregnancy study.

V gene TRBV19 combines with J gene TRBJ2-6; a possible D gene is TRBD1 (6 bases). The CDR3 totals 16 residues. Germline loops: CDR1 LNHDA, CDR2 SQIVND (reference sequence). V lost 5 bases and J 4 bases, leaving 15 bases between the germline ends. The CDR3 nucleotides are TGTGCCAGTAGTTCCCGAACAGGGACAGGGGCCAACGTCCTGACTTTC. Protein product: CASSSRTGTGANVLTF. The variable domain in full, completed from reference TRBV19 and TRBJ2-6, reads DGGITQSPKYLFRKEGQNVTLSCEQNLNHDAMYWYRQDPGQGLRLIYYSQIVNDFQKGDIAEGYSVSREKKESFPLTVTSAQKNPTAFYLCASSSRTGTGANVLTFGAGSRLTVL.

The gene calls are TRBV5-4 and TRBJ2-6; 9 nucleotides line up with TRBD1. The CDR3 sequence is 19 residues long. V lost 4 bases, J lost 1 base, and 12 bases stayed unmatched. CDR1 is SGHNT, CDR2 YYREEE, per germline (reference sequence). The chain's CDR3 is CASSPQPGQGRSGANVLTF. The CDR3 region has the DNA TGTGCCAGCAGCCCCCAACCGGGACAGGGAAGGTCTGGGGCCAACGTCCTGACTTTC.

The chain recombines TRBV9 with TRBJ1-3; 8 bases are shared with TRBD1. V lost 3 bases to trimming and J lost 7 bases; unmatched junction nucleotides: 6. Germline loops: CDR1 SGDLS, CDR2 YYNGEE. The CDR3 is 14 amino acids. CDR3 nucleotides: TGTGCCAGCAGCGCAGGGGGCGCGAAGAACACCATATATTTT. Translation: CASSAGGAKNTIYF.

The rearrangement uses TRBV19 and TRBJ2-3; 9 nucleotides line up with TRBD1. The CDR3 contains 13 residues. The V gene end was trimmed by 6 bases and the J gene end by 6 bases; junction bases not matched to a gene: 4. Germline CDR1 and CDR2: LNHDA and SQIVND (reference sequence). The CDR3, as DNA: TGTGCCAGTAGAAGGGACAGGGTTGATACGCAGTATTTT. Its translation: CASRRDRVDTQYF.

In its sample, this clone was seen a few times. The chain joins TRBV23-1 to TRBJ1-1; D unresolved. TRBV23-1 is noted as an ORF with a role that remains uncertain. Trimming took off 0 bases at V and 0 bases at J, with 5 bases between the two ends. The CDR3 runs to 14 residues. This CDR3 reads CASSQSPMNTEAFF. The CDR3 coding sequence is TGCGCCAGCAGTCAATCCCCCATGAACACTGAAGCTTTCTTT.

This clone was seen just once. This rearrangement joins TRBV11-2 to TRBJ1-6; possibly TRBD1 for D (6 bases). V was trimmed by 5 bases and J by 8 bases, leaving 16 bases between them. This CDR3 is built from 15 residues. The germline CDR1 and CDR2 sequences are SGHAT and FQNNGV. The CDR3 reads CASSPQGLGDSPLHF. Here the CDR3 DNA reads TGTGCCAGCAGCCCCCAGGGGTTGGGGGATTCACCCCTCCACTTT.

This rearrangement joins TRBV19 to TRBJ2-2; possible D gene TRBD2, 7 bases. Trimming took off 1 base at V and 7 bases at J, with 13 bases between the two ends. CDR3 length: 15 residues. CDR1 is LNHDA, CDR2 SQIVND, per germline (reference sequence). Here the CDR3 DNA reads TGTGCCAGTAGTATAGGGGGGGGGCCGGTCGGGGAGCTGTTTTTT. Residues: CASSIGGGPVGELFF.

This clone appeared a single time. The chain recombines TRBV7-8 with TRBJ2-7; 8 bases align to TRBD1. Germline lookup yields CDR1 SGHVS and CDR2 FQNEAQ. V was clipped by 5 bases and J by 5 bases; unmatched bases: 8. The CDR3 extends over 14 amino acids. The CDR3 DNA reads TGTGCCAGCAGCACCGGACAGGGTCTGCACGAGCAGTACTTC. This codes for CASSTGQGLHEQYF.

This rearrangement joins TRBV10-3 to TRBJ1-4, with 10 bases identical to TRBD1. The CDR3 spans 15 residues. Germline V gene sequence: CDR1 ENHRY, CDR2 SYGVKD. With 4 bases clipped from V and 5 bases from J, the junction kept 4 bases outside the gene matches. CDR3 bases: TGTGCCATCAGTGTAAGACAGGGGGCGAATGAAAAACTGTTTTTT. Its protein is CAISVRQGANEKLFF.

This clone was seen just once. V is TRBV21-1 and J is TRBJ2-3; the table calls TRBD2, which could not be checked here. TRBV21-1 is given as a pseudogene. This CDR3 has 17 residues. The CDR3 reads CASSDRSSGGASDTQYF. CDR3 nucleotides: TGTGCCAGCAGCGACCGATCTAGCGGGGGGGCCTCAGATACGCAGTATTTT.

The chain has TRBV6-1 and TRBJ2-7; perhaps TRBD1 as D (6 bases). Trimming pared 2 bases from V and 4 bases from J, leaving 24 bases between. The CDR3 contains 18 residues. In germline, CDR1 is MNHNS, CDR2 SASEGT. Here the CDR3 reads CASSEWGPKITADYEQYF. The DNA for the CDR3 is TGTGCCAGCAGTGAATGGGGGCCTAAGATTACGGCCGATTACGAGCAGTACTTC.

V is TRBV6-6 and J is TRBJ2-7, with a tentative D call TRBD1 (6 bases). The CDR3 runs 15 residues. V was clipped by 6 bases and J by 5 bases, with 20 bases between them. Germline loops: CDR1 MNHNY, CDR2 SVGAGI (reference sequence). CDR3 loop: CASRPTDSPWNEQYF. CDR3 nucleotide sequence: TGTGCCAGCAGACCCACGGACAGTCCTTGGAACGAGCAGTACTTC.

CDR3 nucleotide sequence: TGTGCCAGCAGGATATTACAGGGGGCGGATCAGCCCCAGCATTTT. This translates into CASRILQGADQPQHF. This chain uses TRBV2 with TRBJ1-5, with 9 positions matching TRBD1. This CDR3 has 15 residues. Trimming at V came to 6 bases and at J to 5 bases, leaving 8 bases not matched to a gene. Germline V gene data show CDR1 as SNHLY and CDR2 as FYNNEI.

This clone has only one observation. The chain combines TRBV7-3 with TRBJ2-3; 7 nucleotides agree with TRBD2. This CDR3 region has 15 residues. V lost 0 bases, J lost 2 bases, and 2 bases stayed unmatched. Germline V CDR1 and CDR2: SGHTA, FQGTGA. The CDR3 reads CASSLTGGSTDTQYF. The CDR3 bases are TGTGCCAGCAGCTTAACCGGGGGGTCCACAGATACGCAGTATTTT.

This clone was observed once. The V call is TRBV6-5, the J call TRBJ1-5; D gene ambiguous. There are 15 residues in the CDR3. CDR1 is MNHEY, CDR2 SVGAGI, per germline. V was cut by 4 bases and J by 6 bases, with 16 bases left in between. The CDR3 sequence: CASSFTHGSGQPQHF. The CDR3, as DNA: TGTGCCAGCAGTTTTACACATGGGTCGGGTCAGCCCCAGCATTTT.

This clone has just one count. The CDR3 loop is CATSRDQGARSTGELFF. The CDR3 DNA follows: TGTGCCACCAGCAGAGACCAGGGGGCGCGGAGCACCGGGGAGCTGTTTTTT. V usage is TRBV15 and J usage is TRBJ2-2, with 8 positions matching TRBD1. The germline CDR1 and CDR2 sequences are LNHNV and YYDKDF (reference sequence). V gave up 0 bases and J gave up 4 bases; unmatched junction bases: 7. The CDR3 contains 17 residues.

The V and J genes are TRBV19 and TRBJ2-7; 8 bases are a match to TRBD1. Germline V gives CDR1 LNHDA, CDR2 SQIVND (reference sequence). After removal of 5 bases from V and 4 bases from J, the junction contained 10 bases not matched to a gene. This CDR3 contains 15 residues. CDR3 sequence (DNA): TGTGCCAGTAGTCGCGGACAGGGCCTTCCTTACGAGCAGTACTTC. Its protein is CASSRGQGLPYEQYF.

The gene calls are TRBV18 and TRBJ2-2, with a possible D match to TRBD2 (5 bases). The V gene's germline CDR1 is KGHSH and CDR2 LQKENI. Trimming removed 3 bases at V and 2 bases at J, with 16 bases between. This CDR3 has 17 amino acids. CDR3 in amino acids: CASSPLQVATNTGELFF. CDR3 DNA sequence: TGTGCCAGCTCACCCCTCCAAGTAGCGACCAACACCGGGGAGCTGTTTTTT.

This chain's CDR3 is CASSFQIAYQETQYF. CDR3 coding DNA: TGTGCCAGCAGCTTCCAGATAGCGTACCAAGAGACCCAGTACTTC. This sequence joins TRBV7-2 and TRBJ2-5, with D tentatively TRBD2 (5 bases). CDR1 SGHTA and CDR2 FQGNSA come from the germline V gene. Trimming stripped 3 bases from V and 0 bases from J, with 11 bases between. CDR3 length: 15 residues.

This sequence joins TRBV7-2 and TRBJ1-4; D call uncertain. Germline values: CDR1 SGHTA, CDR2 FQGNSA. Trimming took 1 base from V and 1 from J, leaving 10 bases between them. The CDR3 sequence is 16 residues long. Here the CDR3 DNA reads TGTGCCAGCAGCTTAGTAGTGACAAGAACTAATGAAAAACTGTTTTTT. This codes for CASSLVVTRTNEKLFF.

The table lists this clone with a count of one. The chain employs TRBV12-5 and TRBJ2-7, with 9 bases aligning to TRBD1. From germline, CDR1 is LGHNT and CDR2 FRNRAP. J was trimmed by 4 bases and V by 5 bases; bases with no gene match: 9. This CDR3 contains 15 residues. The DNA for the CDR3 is TGTGCTAGTGGTAAAAGCGGGACAGGGATGTACGAGCAGTACTTC. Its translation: CASGKSGTGMYEQYF.

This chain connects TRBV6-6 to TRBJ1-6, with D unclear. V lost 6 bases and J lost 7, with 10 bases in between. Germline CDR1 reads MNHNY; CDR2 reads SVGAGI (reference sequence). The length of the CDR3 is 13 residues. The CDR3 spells CASRIAVNSPLHF. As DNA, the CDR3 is TGTGCCAGCAGGATAGCAGTCAATTCACCCCTCCACTTT.

CDR3 nucleotides: TGTGCCAGCCGACCGGGGGGCGTCGGAAAACTGTTTTTT. It codes for CASRPGGVGKLFF. The V gene is TRBV27, the J gene TRBJ1-4, with a possible D match to TRBD1 (6 bases). The CDR3 is 13 amino acids. The V end lost 8 bases, the J end lost 10 bases, and 17 bases lay between the germline ends. Germline loops: CDR1 MNHEY, CDR2 SMNVEV (reference sequence).

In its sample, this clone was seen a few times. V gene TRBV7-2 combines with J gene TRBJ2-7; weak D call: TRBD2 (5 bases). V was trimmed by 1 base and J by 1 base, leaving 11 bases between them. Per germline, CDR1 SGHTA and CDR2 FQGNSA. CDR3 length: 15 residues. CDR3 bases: TGTGCCAGCAGCTTAGGGTCCGGCGGGTCCTACGAGCAGTACTTC. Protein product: CASSLGSGGSYEQYF.

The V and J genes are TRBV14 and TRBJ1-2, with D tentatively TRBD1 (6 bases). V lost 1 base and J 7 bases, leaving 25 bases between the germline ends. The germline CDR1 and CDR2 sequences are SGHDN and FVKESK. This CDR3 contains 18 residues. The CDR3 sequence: CASSQARGRPRSVFGYTF. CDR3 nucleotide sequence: TGTGCCAGCAGCCAAGCCAGGGGTCGCCCCCGGAGTGTTTTTGGCTACACCTTC.

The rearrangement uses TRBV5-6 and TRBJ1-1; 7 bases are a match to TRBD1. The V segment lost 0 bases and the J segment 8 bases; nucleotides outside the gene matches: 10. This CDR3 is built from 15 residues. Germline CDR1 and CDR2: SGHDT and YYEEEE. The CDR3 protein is CASSLVGTAFAEAFF. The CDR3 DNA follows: TGTGCCAGCAGCTTGGTGGGGACAGCCTTCGCCGAAGCTTTCTTT.

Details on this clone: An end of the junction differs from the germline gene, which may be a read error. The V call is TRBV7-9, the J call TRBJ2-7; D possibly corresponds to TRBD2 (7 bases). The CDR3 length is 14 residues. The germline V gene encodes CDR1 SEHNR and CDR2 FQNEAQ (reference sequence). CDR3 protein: CTSIKGGASYEQYF. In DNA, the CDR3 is TGTACCAGCATCAAGGGGGGGGCCTCCTACGAGCAGTACTTC.

The CDR3 sequence: CASSEGGGAYEQYF. The CDR3 DNA follows: TGTGCCAGCAGTGAAGGGGGAGGAGCCTACGAGCAGTACTTC. The V call is TRBV6-1, the J call TRBJ2-7, with TRBD2 as a possible D gene (6 bases). Germline V gene data show CDR1 as MNHNS and CDR2 as SASEGT. V dropped 1 base and J dropped 2 bases, with 9 bases sitting between them. This CDR3 region has 14 residues.

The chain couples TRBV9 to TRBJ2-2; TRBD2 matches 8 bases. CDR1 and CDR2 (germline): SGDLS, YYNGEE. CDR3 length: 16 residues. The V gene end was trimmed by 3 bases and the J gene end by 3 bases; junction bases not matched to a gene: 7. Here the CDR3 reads CASSGHSGADTGELFF. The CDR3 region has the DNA TGTGCCAGCAGCGGACATAGCGGGGCGGACACCGGGGAGCTGTTTTTT.

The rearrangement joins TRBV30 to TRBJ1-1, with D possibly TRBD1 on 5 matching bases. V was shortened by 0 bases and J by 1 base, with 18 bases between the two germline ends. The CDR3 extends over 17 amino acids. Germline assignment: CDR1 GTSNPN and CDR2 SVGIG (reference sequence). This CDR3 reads CAWSVGRVRGSNTEAFF. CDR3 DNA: TGTGCCTGGAGTGTAGGGAGGGTTCGGGGGTCGAACACTGAAGCTTTCTTT.